This T cell receptor (beta chain) derives from a study of T cells in Graves' hyperthyroidism and ophthalmopathy. This clonotype has only a few counts. The investigators amplified TCR beta CDR3 regions from RNA transcripts. First-round RT-PCR of the TCR CDR3 relied on the HTBI primer set. TCRdb analysed the multiplex PCR reads with MiXCR anew, one entry per CDR3 protein. The sample includes 550,000 to 600,000 distinct CDR3 sequences, 16% of them seen just once. V gave up 6 bases and J gave up 0 bases, with 6 bases separating them. This CDR3 contains 12 residues. Germline V gene data show CDR1 as SGHKS and CDR2 as YYEKEE (reference sequence).

The sequence was collected from a woman between 18 and 30 years old with Graves' hyperthyroidism. The genes are TRBV5-5 and TRBJ1-1, with D unclear. Sequencing was performed on blood. The DNA of the CDR3 is TGTGCCAGCACCCCCATGAACACTGAAGCTTTCTTT. Protein: CASTPMNTEAFF.